This record concerns one T cell receptor beta chain sequence. The antigen remains unidentified. CDR1 and CDR2 (germline): LNHDA, SQIVND (reference sequence). This CDR3 contains 16 residues. With 2 bases clipped from V and 9 bases from J, the junction kept 10 bases outside the gene matches. This sample was included in a study of identifying expanded T cells in peripheral blood. Notes on the study in general: Clone count variance between roughly two-week samples rose with total template count. About 1.2 clones differed between technical replicates, versus approximately 17 and 20 over time.

TCRdb's table, derived via immunoSEQ multiplex PCR, lists solely in-frame clones and lacks some. The sample has 80,000 to 90,000 clones, around 87% seen once. The rearrangement links TRBV19 to TRBJ1-6; the match to TRBD1 covers 7 bases. The sequenced sample consisted of blood. The source is a person between 18 and 75 years old in good health. The CDR3 loop reads CASSINLEGAGSPLHF. CDR3 bases: TGTGCCAGTAGTATAAATTTGGAGGGGGCAGGTTCACCCCTCCACTTT. Together with reference TRBV19 and TRBJ1-6, the CDR3 gives the full variable domain: DGGITQSPKYLFRKEGQNVTLSCEQNLNHDAMYWYRQDPGQGLRLIYYSQIVNDFQKGDIAEGYSVSREKKESFPLTVTSAQKNPTAFYLCASSINLEGAGSPLHFGNGTRLTVT.